The clone carrying this T cell receptor beta chain is a singleton in its sample. Other DNA sequences in this sample translate to the same CDR3. These data are taken from a study of blood T cell repertoires in COVID-19. For the study at large: Acute and convalescent COVID-19 specimens originated in the United States, Italy and Spain. Nucleic acid was either cDNA or gDNA, and it came from T cells, B-cell-depleted T cells, or PBMCs.

Profiling relied on immunoSEQ multiplex PCR, and the TCRdb table lists in-frame clones only, not all of them. This sample carries about 110,000 clones, more than 70% of them seen once, and the ten largest clones take 4% to 5.5%. The sequence was obtained from a man in his 70s with acute or convalescent COVID-19. Sequencing used peripheral blood.

CDR3: CASSLRRAAGGYQETQYF. The DNA of the CDR3 is TGCGCCAGCAGCTTGAGGAGGGCAGCGGGGGGGTACCAAGAGACCCAGTACTTC. The genes are TRBV5-1 and TRBJ2-5; the match to TRBD2 covers 10 bases. Germline lookup yields CDR1 SGHRS and CDR2 YFSETQ. With V trimmed by 1 base and J by 0 bases, 9 bases remained unmatched. The CDR3 spans 18 residues.